Shown below are 30 T cell receptor beta chains from a single sample sequenced in a study of blood T cell repertoires in COVID-19. Profiled with immunoSEQ multiplex PCR; TCRdb holds only in-frame clones, not every one. The sample consists of some 180,000 clones, more than 80% of them appearing once. The sample taken for sequencing was peripheral blood. The receptors were gathered from a woman aged 55-70 years with acute or convalescent COVID-19.

This rearrangement joins TRBV5-4 to TRBJ2-5; possibly TRBD2 for D (6 bases). Germline V gives CDR1 SGHNT, CDR2 YYREEE (reference sequence). This CDR3 is 13 amino acids long. Trimming removed 4 bases from V and 9 bases from J, with 16 bases in between. The chain's CDR3 is CASSPRGGEAQYF. CDR3 nucleotide sequence: TGTGCCAGCAGCCCGCGAGGAGGGGAGGCCCAGTACTTC. The whole variable domain, filled in from reference TRBV5-4 and TRBJ2-5, reads ETGVTQSPTHLIKTRGQQVTLRCSSQSGHNTVSWYQQALGQGPQFIFQYYREEENGRGNFPPRFSGLQFPNYSSELNVNALELDDSALYLCASSPRGGEAQYFGPGTRLLVL.

The V and J genes are TRBV18 and TRBJ2-1; D is unresolved. The CDR3 extends over 16 amino acids. Deletions cut 0 bases from V and 4 bases from J, with 13 bases between. Germline V gene sequence: CDR1 KGHSH, CDR2 LQKENI. CDR3 sequence: CASSPPSRVLYNEQFF. The CDR3 region has the DNA TGTGCCAGCTCACCACCGTCTAGAGTCTTATACAATGAGCAGTTCTTC.

By sample share, this clone is medium-sized. The chain has TRBV3-1 (or the pseudogene TRBV3-2) and TRBJ2-7; 9 nucleotides match TRBD2. CDR3 length equals 13 residues. Germline CDR1 LGHDT, CDR2 YNNKEL (reference sequence). V shed 2 bases, J shed 12 bases, and the junction held 8 bases outside the gene matches. In DNA form, the CDR3 reads TGTGCCAGCAGCCAATTAGCGGCGGGAGGGAGGTACTTC. Its protein product is CASSQLAAGGRYF.

The J gene is TRBJ2-3, the V gene TRBV5-1, with 16 bases matching TRBD2. The germline CDR1 and CDR2 sequences are SGHRS and YFSETQ. The ends lost 4 bases at V and 5 bases at J; junction bases unmatched: 4. This CDR3 has 16 residues. This chain's CDR3 is CASSAGTSGRGDTQYF. As DNA, the CDR3 is TGCGCCAGCAGCGCTGGGACTAGCGGGAGGGGAGATACGCAGTATTTT.

This clone was seen a single time. This sequence joins TRBV18 and TRBJ1-5, with TRBD1 matching over 7 bases. CDR1 and CDR2 from the germline V gene are KGHSH and LQKENI. V lost 5 bases to trimming and J lost 10 bases; unmatched junction nucleotides: 14. CDR3 length: 15 residues. The CDR3 DNA sequence: TGTGCCAGCTCAACTAGGACAGGTGCCGGGGGCCCCCAGCATTTT. It specifies CASSTRTGAGGPQHF.

A remark on this clone: The same CDR3 is also encoded by other DNA sequences in this sample. The J gene is TRBJ2-2, the V gene TRBV19; TRBD1 aligns across 8 bases. Germline values: CDR1 LNHDA, CDR2 SQIVND (reference sequence). The CDR3 length is 13 residues. Trimming took 8 bases from V and 6 from J; bases not matched to a gene: 5. The CDR3 region has the DNA TGTGCCAGTGTGGCAGGGGGCCCCGGGGAGCTGTTTTTT. It codes for CASVAGGPGELFF.

This chain joins TRBV7-2 and TRBJ1-6, with 7 bases that match TRBD1. CDR3 length equals 15 residues. Germline lookup yields CDR1 SGHTA and CDR2 FQGNSA. The trim removed 3 bases at V and 7 bases at J, leaving 6 bases unmatched. CDR3 sequence reads: CASSFDRAGNSPLHF. CDR3 bases: TGTGCCAGCAGCTTTGACAGGGCAGGGAATTCACCCCTCCACTTT.

This rearrangement joins TRBV4-1 to TRBJ1-5, with a possible D match to TRBD1 (6 bases). Germline V gene lookup returns CDR1 MGHRA and CDR2 YSYEKL. The germline V and J ends were trimmed by 4 bases and 10 bases, with 11 bases remaining between them. The CDR3 is 12 amino acids. The CDR3 coding sequence is TGCGCCAGCAGCCCCCCAGGGGAACCCCAGCATTTT. Translated, it gives CASSPPGEPQHF.

This clone was recorded only once. The genes are TRBV18 and TRBJ2-1, with 11 bases aligning to TRBD2. Unmatched junction bases numbered 2, after V lost 4 bases and J lost 3 bases. CDR3 length: 15 amino acids. Germline loops: CDR1 KGHSH, CDR2 LQKENI. The CDR3 region has the DNA TGTGCCAGCTCACAACTAGCGGGAGACTACAATGAGCAGTTCTTC. This sequence encodes CASSQLAGDYNEQFF.

A word on this clone: Other DNA sequences in this specimen translate into the identical CDR3. The chain has TRBV25-1 and TRBJ1-1; 7 nucleotides align to TRBD1. Trimming removed 6 bases from V and 5 bases from J; junction bases left unmatched: 3. The CDR3 length is 12 residues. Germline lookup yields CDR1 MGHDK and CDR2 SYGVNS. The DNA of the CDR3 is TGTGCCAGCAGACAGGGGAATACTGAAGCTTTCTTT. Residues: CASRQGNTEAFF.

This clone was detected only once. The gene calls are TRBV4-1 and TRBJ2-1, with 11 positions matching TRBD2. The CDR3 is 16 amino acids. CDR1 and CDR2 (germline): MGHRA, YSYEKL. The junction had 14 bases not matched to a gene; V was cut back by 6 bases and J by 10 bases. The chain's CDR3 is CASSRDLVAGGGEQFF. The CDR3 DNA reads TGCGCCAGCAGTAGAGACTTAGTAGCGGGAGGGGGGGAGCAGTTCTTC.

The chain links TRBV5-5 to TRBJ1-2; 7 nucleotides match TRBD1. Germline assignment: CDR1 SGHKS and CDR2 YYEKEE (reference sequence). Trimming removed 5 bases from V and 3 bases from J; junction bases left unmatched: 4. The CDR3 covers 13 residues. CDR3 bases: TGTGCCAGCAGTTCCACAGGGGACTATGGCTACACCTTC. It is translated as CASSSTGDYGYTF.

This clone was seen a single time. This CDR3 reads CASSLSAAGRDTDTQYF. CDR3 nucleotide sequence: TGTGCCAGCAGTTTATCGGCGGCCGGTCGCGACACAGATACGCAGTATTTT. V is TRBV28 and J is TRBJ2-3; D is uncertain. V was pared by 1 base and J by 2 bases, with 16 bases between. This CDR3 has 17 amino acids. Germline CDR1 and CDR2: MDHEN and SYDVKM.

V and J are TRBV15 and TRBJ2-1; 7 positions agree with TRBD1. The CDR3 loop spans 16 amino acids. The ends lost 0 bases at V and 4 bases at J; junction bases unmatched: 6. Per the germline V gene, CDR1 is LNHNV and CDR2 is YYDKDF (reference sequence). The CDR3 here is CATSRDKGAGYNEQFF. The DNA of the CDR3 is TGTGCCACCAGCAGAGATAAGGGGGCGGGTTACAATGAGCAGTTCTTC.

V is TRBV5-5 and J is TRBJ1-2; weak D call: TRBD1 (5 bases). Germline assignment: CDR1 SGHKS and CDR2 YYEKEE (reference sequence). The CDR3 is made up of 12 amino acids. Between the trimmed V and J ends, which lost 0 bases and 6 bases, there was a span of 6 bases. CDR3 DNA sequence: TGTGCCAGCAGCTTGGGACAGAATGGCTACACCTTC. It encodes CASSLGQNGYTF.

The chain uses TRBV4-1 and TRBJ2-2; D is ambiguous. The V gene's germline CDR1 is MGHRA and CDR2 YSYEKL. The CDR3 loop spans 13 amino acids. Trimming took 4 bases from V and 1 from J, leaving 4 bases between them. The CDR3 DNA is TGCGCCAGCAGCCGCGAGAACACCGGGGAGCTGTTTTTT. Protein sequence: CASSRENTGELFF.

The chain uses TRBV29-1 and TRBJ2-2, with D possibly TRBD2 on 5 matching bases. Germline CDR1 is SQVTM and CDR2 is ANQGSEA. The CDR3 has 11 amino acids. Trimming took 5 bases from V and 4 from J, leaving 5 bases between them. CDR3 nucleotides: TGCAGCGTTACTAGCACCGGGGAGCTGTTTTTT. Translation: CSVTSTGELFF.

The gene calls are TRBV6-8 and TRBJ1-2, with D possibly matching TRBD1 (6 bases). Trimming left V 8 bases short and J 7 bases short, with 11 bases between. The CDR3 runs 11 residues. Germline-derived CDR1 and CDR2 are MNHGY and SAAAGT. This CDR3 reads CASGTGIGYTF. The CDR3 DNA is TGTGCCAGCGGCACAGGGATTGGCTACACCTTC.

V usage is TRBV7-9 and J usage is TRBJ1-5, with 9 bases fitting TRBD1. The ends lost 5 bases at V and 0 bases at J; junction bases unmatched: 5. This CDR3 has 16 residues. CDR1 and CDR2 from the germline V gene are SEHNR and FQNEAQ (reference sequence). CDR3 bases: TGTGCCAGCAGCCCAGGGACAGGGCATAGCAATCAGCCCCAGCATTTT. This sequence encodes CASSPGTGHSNQPQHF.

The chain combines TRBV15 with TRBJ2-1; 7 bases agree with TRBD1. Germline values: CDR1 LNHNV, CDR2 YYDKDF (reference sequence). The CDR3 sequence is 15 residues long. V trimming: 3 bases; J trimming: 7 bases; junction bases outside the gene matches: 9. The CDR3 protein is CATSRGEGAGNEQFF. The DNA for the CDR3 is TGTGCCACCAGCAGGGGAGAGGGGGCTGGGAATGAGCAGTTCTTC.

This clone occurred once. This sequence joins TRBV18 and TRBJ2-5, with D hard to call. Germline assignment: CDR1 KGHSH and CDR2 LQKENI. The CDR3 extends over 14 amino acids. V dropped 3 bases and J dropped 3 bases, with 11 bases sitting between them. CDR3 nucleotides: TGTGCCAGCTCACCGAGGCAGTTAAAAGAGACCCAGTACTTC. Encoded protein: CASSPRQLKETQYF.

The J gene is TRBJ2-1, the V gene TRBV5-1; D might be TRBD2 (6 bases). This CDR3 has 14 amino acids. The V end lost 3 bases, the J end lost 1 base, and 8 bases lay between the germline ends. Per germline, CDR1 SGHRS and CDR2 YFSETQ. The CDR3 DNA reads TGCGCCAGCAGCTCTCGGGGGTCCTACAATGAGCAGTTCTTC. The encoded protein is CASSSRGSYNEQFF.

CDR3 residues: CATSKTGGWTDTQYF. The CDR3 DNA reads as TGTGCCACCAGCAAAACAGGGGGATGGACAGATACGCAGTATTTT. The chain has TRBV15 and TRBJ2-3, with 8 positions matching TRBD1. J lost 3 bases, V lost 4 bases, and 6 bases had no gene match. Per the germline V gene, CDR1 is LNHNV and CDR2 is YYDKDF (reference sequence). The CDR3 consists of 15 residues.

V gene TRBV28 combines with J gene TRBJ2-7; TRBD2 aligns across 7 bases. Germline V gene lookup returns CDR1 MDHEN and CDR2 SYDVKM. The V and J ends lost 8 bases and 2 bases, in that order; junction bases with no gene match: 3. The CDR3 consists of 12 residues. The CDR3 reads CASGLAAYEQYF. The CDR3 DNA sequence: TGTGCCAGCGGGCTAGCGGCCTACGAGCAGTACTTC.

In regard to this clone: Other DNA sequences of this sample code for an identical CDR3. The chain uses TRBV2 and TRBJ1-3; D is unclear. Between the trimmed V and J ends, which lost 6 bases and 0 bases, there was a span of 6 bases. Germline V lookup: CDR1 SNHLY, CDR2 FYNNEI. The CDR3 sequence is 13 residues long. CDR3 DNA: TGTGCCAGCAGCGTCAGCTCTGGAAACACCATATATTTT. Translating it yields CASSVSSGNTIYF.

The CDR3 protein is CASKAGVSNEQFF. For the CDR3, the DNA is TGTGCCAGCAAAGCGGGAGTCTCCAATGAGCAGTTCTTC. The V call is TRBV6-5, the J call TRBJ2-1; TRBD2 matches 8 bases. The germline CDR1 and CDR2 sequences are MNHEY and SVGAGI. V was pared by 7 bases and J by 6 bases, with 5 bases of the junction left unmatched. This CDR3 comprises 13 residues.

The J gene is TRBJ1-1, the V gene TRBV6-6; no clear D gene. The V and J ends lost 6 bases and 1 base respectively, with 9 bases between them. This CDR3 region has 13 residues. Germline assignment: CDR1 MNHNY and CDR2 SVGAGI (reference sequence). CDR3 coding DNA: TGTGCCAGCAGCTCTCGGGGGAACACTGAAGCTTTCTTT. It translates to CASSSRGNTEAFF.

J is TRBJ2-6 and V is TRBV27, with a weak D call TRBD1 (6 bases). The CDR3 length is 18 residues. Per germline, CDR1 MNHEY and CDR2 SMNVEV (reference sequence). Trimming shortened V by 4 bases and J by 2 bases, and 18 bases separated the two germline ends. The chain's CDR3 is CASSSPQGFLTGANVLTF. CDR3 coding DNA: TGTGCCAGCAGTTCTCCACAGGGATTTCTAACTGGGGCCAACGTCCTGACTTTC.

The rearrangement joins TRBV24-1 to TRBJ2-3; 9 nucleotides match TRBD1. The CDR3 is made up of 16 amino acids. The V gene end was trimmed by 3 bases and the J gene end by 7 bases; junction bases not matched to a gene: 10. Germline V gene sequence: CDR1 KGHDR, CDR2 SFDVKD. The DNA for the CDR3 is TGTGCCACCAGTGATCCCGGGACAGGGAGCCCTAATACGCAGTATTTT. Its protein product is CATSDPGTGSPNTQYF.

This clone has more than one count but fewer than ten. This chain links TRBV15 with TRBJ1-1; D is unresolved. The CDR3 sequence is 14 residues long. V lost 0 bases, J lost 3 bases, and 8 bases lay in between. Per the germline V gene, CDR1 is LNHNV and CDR2 is YYDKDF (reference sequence). The chain's CDR3 is CATSRDRADTEAFF. CDR3 coding DNA: TGTGCCACCAGCAGAGATCGAGCGGACACTGAAGCTTTCTTT.